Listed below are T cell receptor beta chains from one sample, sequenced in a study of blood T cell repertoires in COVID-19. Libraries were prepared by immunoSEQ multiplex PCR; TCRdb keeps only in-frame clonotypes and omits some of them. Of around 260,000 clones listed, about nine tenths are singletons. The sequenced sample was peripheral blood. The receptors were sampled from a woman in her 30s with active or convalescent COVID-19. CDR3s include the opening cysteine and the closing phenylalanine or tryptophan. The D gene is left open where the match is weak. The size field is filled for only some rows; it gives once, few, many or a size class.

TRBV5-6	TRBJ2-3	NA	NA	TGTGCCAGCAGCCCCCCCTTGGCCGGGGTCGCAGATACGCAGTATTTT	CASSPPLAGVADTQYF
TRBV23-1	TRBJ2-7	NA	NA	TGCGCCAGCAGTCACAGCAGGGACATAGCCTACGAGCAGTACTTC	CASSHSRDIAYEQYF
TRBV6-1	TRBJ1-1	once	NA	TGTGCCAGCAGTGAAGCGGGGGGGGAGACTGAAGCTTTCTTT	CASSEAGGETEAFF
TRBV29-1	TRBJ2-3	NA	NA	TGCAGCGTTGAAGGGAGACCGAGCACAGATACGCAGTATTTT	CSVEGRPSTDTQYF
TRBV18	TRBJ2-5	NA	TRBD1	TGTGCCAGCCGACGAGGAACAGGGGGCGGGGAGACCCAGTACTTC	CASRRGTGGGETQYF
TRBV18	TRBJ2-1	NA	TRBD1	TGTGCCAGCTCGTCCGACAGGGTCCCCTCCAATGAGCAGTTCTTC	CASSSDRVPSNEQFF
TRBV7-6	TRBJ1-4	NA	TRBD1	TGTGCCAGCAGCTTAGTTCCGGGCAGGGGGCGCCCCGGTGAAAAACTGTTTTTT	CASSLVPGRGRPGEKLFF
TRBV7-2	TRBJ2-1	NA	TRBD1	TGTGCCAGCAGCCCCGGGACAGGGCTCTACAATGAGCAGTTCTTC	CASSPGTGLYNEQFF
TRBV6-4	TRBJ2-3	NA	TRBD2	TGTGCCAGCAGTGACTCTAGCGGGGGCACAGATACGCAGTATTTT	CASSDSSGGTDTQYF
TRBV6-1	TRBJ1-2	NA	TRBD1	TGTGCCAGCAGTGAAGAGGGACAGGGTGCTGGCTACACCTTC	CASSEEGQGAGYTF
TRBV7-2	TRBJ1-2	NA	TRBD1	TGTGCCAGCAGCCCTTATTCCTGGACAGGGGGAAGCTATGGCTACACCTTC	CASSPYSWTGGSYGYTF
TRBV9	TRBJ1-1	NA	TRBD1	TGTGCCAGCACCGGTGGTCCCGGACAGGGGAAAATTCGCGGCACTGAAGCTTTCTTT	CASTGGPGQGKIRGTEAFF
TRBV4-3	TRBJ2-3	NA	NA	TGCGCCAGCAGCCAAGGACAGACCTTAGGCGCAGATACGCAGTATTTT	CASSQGQTLGADTQYF
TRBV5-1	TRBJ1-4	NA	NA	TGCGCCAGCAGCCGTCGATTGGACGGAGGAAATGAAAAACTGTTTTTT	CASSRRLDGGNEKLFF
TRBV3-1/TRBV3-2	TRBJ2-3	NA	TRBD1	TGTGCCAGCAGCTTCGGACAGGGCGCAGATACGCAGTATTTT	CASSFGQGADTQYF
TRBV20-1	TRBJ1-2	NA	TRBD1	TGCAGTGCTAGTGGGACAGGGGGTCCGGACTATGGCTACACCTTC	CSASGTGGPDYGYTF
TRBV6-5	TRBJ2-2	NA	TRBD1	TGTGCCAGCAGTTACCCCCGGGACAGGGCAACCGGGGAGCTGTTTTTT	CASSYPRDRATGELFF
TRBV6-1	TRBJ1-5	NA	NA	TGTGCCAGCAGTGAATGGCGACAAGGGGACAATCAGCCCCAGCATTTT	CASSEWRQGDNQPQHF
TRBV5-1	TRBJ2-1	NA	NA	TGCGCCTCGGAGGGGTACAATGAGCAGTTCTTC	CASEGYNEQFF
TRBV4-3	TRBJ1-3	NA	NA	TGCGCCAGCAGCCGAGAGGGGGGATCGGGAAACACCATATATTTT	CASSREGGSGNTIYF
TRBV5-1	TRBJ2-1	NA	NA	TGCGCCAGCAGCTTGGGCCTATTTCGGGATGAGCAGTTCTTC	CASSLGLFRDEQFF
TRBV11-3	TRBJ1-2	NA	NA	TGTGCCAGCAGCCTACGATACCAGGGAGGTGGCTACACCTTC	CASSLRYQGGGYTF
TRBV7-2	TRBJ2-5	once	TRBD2	TGTGCCAGCAGCTTGGCCGGGGGGGCCAGTGAGACCCAGTACTTC	CASSLAGGASETQYF
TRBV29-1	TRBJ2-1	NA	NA	TGCAGCGTTCAACGGGGGAACAATGAGCAGTTCTTC	CSVQRGNNEQFF
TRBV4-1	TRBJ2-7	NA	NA	TGCGCCAGTCCGAGGGCCCCCATCCCTTGCGAGCAGTACTTC	CASPRAPIPCEQYF
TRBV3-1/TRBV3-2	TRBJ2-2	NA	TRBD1	TGTGCCAGCAGCCCTCGTTCCTACAGGGGGCTCGGGGAGCTGTTTTTT	CASSPRSYRGLGELFF
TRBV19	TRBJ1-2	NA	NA	TGTGCCAGTAGTATAGTACGACAGTCCCTCAATGGCTACACCTTC	CASSIVRQSLNGYTF
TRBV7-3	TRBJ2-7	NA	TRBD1	TGTGCCAGCAGCTTAAAGGGCAGGGGGTACGAGCAGTACTTC	CASSLKGRGYEQYF